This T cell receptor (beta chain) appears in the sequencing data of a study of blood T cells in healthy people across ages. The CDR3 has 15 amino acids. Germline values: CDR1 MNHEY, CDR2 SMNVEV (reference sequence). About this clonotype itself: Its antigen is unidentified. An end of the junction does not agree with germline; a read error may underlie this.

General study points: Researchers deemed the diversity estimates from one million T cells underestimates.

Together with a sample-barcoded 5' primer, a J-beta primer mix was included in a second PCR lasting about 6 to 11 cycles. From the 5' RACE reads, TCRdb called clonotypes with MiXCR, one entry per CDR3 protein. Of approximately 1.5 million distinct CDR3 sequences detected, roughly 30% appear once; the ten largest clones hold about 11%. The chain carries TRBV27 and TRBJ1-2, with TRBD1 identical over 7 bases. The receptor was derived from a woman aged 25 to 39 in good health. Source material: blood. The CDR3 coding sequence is TGTGCCGGCAGAAAAGCGACAGGGCTGTACTATGGCTACACCTTC. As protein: CAGRKATGLYYGYTF.